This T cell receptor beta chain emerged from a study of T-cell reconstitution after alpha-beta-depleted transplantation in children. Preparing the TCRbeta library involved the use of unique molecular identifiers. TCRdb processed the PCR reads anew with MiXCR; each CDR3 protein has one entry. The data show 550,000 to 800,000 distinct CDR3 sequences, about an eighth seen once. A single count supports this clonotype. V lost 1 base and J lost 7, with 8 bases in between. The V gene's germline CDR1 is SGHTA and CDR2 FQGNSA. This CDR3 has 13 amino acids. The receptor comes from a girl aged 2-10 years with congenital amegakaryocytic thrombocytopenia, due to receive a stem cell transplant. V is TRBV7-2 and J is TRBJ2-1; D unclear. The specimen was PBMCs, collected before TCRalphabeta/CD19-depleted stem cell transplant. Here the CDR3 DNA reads TGTGCCAGCAGCTTAGGGGGTGAAAATGAGCAGTTCTTC. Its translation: CASSLGGENEQFF. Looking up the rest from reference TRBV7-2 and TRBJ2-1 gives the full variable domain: GAGVSQSPSNKVTEKGKDVELRCDPISGHTALYWYRQSLGQGLEFLIYFQGNSAPDKSGLPSDRFSAERTGGSVSTLTIQRTQQEDSAVYLCASSLGGENEQFFGPGTRLTVL.